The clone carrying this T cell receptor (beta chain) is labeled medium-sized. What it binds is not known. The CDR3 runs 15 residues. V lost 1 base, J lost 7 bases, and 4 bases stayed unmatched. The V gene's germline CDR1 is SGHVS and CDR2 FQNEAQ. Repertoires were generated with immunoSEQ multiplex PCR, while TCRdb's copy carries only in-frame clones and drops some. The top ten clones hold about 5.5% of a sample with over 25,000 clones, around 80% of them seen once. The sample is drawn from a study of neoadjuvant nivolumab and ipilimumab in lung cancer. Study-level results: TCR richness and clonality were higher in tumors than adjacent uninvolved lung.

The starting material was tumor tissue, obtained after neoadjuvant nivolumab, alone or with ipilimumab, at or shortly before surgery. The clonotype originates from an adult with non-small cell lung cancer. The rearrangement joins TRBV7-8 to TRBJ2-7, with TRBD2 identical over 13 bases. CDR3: CASSLEGTSGKEQYF. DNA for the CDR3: TGTGCCAGCAGCTTAGAGGGGACTAGCGGGAAAGAGCAGTACTTC.